This T cell receptor beta chain derives from a study of identical twins. With template switching, a universal primer site was added, and the cDNA carried unique molecular identifiers. TCRdb called the 5' RACE reads again in MiXCR, with one record for every CDR3 protein. The data show 500,000 to 700,000 distinct CDR3 sequences, around 7.5% seen once. Regarding the study as a whole: Models underestimated out-of-frame TCR alpha sharing in monozygotic twins. Within twin pairs, the out-of-frame alpha sequences they shared showed excess low generation probability.

The germline V gene has CDR1 MDHEN and CDR2 SYDVKM. The trim removed 3 bases at V and 1 base at J, leaving 10 bases unmatched. The length of the CDR3 is 18 residues. Concerning this clonotype: The antigen remains undetermined.

These sequences were also reported in another study, on yellow fever vaccine responses in identical twins. From that second work: Vaccine-induced T cell responses in twins were reportedly observed to appear partly convergent, partly personalized.

J is TRBJ2-4 and V is TRBV28; the match to TRBD1 covers 9 bases. This receptor was obtained from a woman aged 18-30 years in good health. Sample: PBMCs. CDR3 region: CASSFPGQGGNAKNIQYF. The DNA for the CDR3 is TGTGCCAGCAGTTTCCCGGGACAGGGAGGGAATGCCAAAAACATTCAGTACTTC.